A selection of T cell receptor beta chains follows, all from one sample in a study of blood T cell repertoires in COVID-19. Data came from immunoSEQ multiplex PCR; TCRdb stores just in-frame clones and leaves some out. The table includes around 190,000 clones, 65% to 90% detected once. The specimen sequenced was peripheral blood. The receptors were gathered from a human donor in a cohort sampled during active COVID-19. CDR3s include the opening cysteine and the closing phenylalanine or tryptophan.

v_call cdr3_aa
TRBV7-3 CASRGQPNSGANVLTF
TRBV5-1 CASSRFTALNTEAFF
TRBV6-1 CASSDPSRTSGVQYF
TRBV7-7 CASSSGGTSGGETQYF
TRBV6-6 CASSFDLDYSRGYTF
TRBV18 CASSPDRASYNEQFF
TRBV6-5 CASSSPAERGIEQYF
TRBV3-1/TRBV3-2 CASSQSDRGSRNTIYF
TRBV7-2 CASSSQGGRVIYEQYF
TRBV2 CASQRLNTEAFF
TRBV5-1 CASSLGQRRDEQYF
TRBV10-3 CATSGATNEKLFF
TRBV4-1 CASSQDLSYEQYF
TRBV9 CASSPRGSGGTGELFF
TRBV13 CASSSDRGSTEAFF
TRBV5-1 CASSLGTSGRADYEQYF
TRBV10-1 CASSDPRQGRLAEAFF
TRBV6-5 CASSPGQGWNQPQHF
TRBV6-2/TRBV6-3 CASSDEAASAYNEQFF
TRBV3-1/TRBV3-2 CASSQDRGYEQYF
TRBV9 CASSSGLSYGYTF
TRBV10-1 CASSPGQANTEAFF
TRBV28 CASSLPEGRVNYGYTF
TRBV9 CASSVDPGRSYEQYF
TRBV7-7 CASSRVPGQQETQYF
TRBV6-1 CASSELSGGAEADTQYF
TRBV6-5 CASSPRFSGNTIYF
TRBV24-1 CATSDFETGVGEQFF
TRBV4-3 CASSQVRGDYGYTF
TRBV28 CASTGTPSYEQYF
TRBV10-3 CAISRGQGFAEAFF
TRBV4-3 CASSQVGTYNEQFF
TRBV19 CASSRTATQETQYF
TRBV7-2 CASSLPAGSSYEQYF
TRBV5-4 CASSPADSGGYGYTF
TRBV3-1/TRBV3-2 CASSQLGGVAGDDEQFF
TRBV27 CASSKGLETQYF
TRBV19 CASILTGDNEKLFF
TRBV18 CASSPQGGPQETQYF
TRBV21-1 CASSTPSAEAFF
TRBV27 CASSGTGGYYEQYF
TRBV5-8 CASSSGQGYSNQPQHF
TRBV29-1 CSVGEGASPGYTF
TRBV7-9 CASSLSVGSRSGANVLTF
TRBV18 CASSPLRDTQYF
TRBV6-5 CASSYLGQGTENIQYF
TRBV28 CASREPGQGPYEQYF
TRBV24-1 CATSDLPEAGVQETQYF
TRBV5-1 CASSPGRDYEQYF
TRBV4-3 CASSRRLAGLDTQYF